This TCR beta chain stems from a study of Graves' ophthalmopathy and Graves' hyperthyroidism. Looking at the study overall: At the time of initial diagnosis and before any treatment, peripheral blood was collected.

V gave up 4 bases and J gave up 1 base; unmatched junction bases: 5. The germline V gene has CDR1 SGDLS and CDR2 YYNGEE. The CDR3 spans 15 residues. In this cohort, patients with other autoimmune diseases, uncontrolled infections, pregnancy or lactation were excluded. RNA transcripts were the source from which TCR beta CDR3 regions were amplified. RT-PCR was first run with HTBI primers, then multiplex PCR in a second round. TCRdb recomputed calls from the multiplex PCR reads with MiXCR, one row per CDR3 protein. The table shows hundreds of thousands of distinct CDR3 sequences, with around 42% occurring only once. Overall study findings and caveats: Its predictions of ophthalmopathy progression gave the model around 71% sensitivity and 72% to 85% specificity. Most expanded clonotypes in thyroid above 0.001 frequency also showed up in blood.

About this clonotype itself: The antigen remains undetermined.

The clonotype comes from an adult man with Graves' ophthalmopathy. The rearrangement links TRBV9 to TRBJ2-7; TRBD2 matches 10 bases. Sequenced material: peripheral blood. The CDR3 protein is CASSPGTSASYEQYF. The CDR3 DNA follows: TGTGCCAGCAGCCCCGGGACTAGCGCTTCCTACGAGCAGTACTTC.